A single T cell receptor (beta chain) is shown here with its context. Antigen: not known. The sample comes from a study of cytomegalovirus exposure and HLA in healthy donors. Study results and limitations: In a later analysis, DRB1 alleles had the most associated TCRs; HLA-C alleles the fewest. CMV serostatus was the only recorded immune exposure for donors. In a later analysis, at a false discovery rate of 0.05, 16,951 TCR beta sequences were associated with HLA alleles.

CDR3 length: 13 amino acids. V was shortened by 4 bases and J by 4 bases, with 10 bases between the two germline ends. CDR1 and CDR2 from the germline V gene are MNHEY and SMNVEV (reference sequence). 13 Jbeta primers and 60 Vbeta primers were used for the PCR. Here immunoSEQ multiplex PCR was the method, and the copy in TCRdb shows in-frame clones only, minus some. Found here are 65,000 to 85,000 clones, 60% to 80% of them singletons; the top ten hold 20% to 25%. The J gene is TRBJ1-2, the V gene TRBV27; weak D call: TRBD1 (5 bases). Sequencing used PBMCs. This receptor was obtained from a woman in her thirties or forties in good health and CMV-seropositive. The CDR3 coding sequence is TGTGCCAGCAGTTGGACAATGGGCTATGGCTACACCTTC. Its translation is CASSWTMGYGYTF.